This T cell receptor (beta chain) was observed in a study of patients and donors after allogeneic stem cell transplantation. There are a few counts of this clonotype. The germline CDR1 and CDR2 sequences are KGHDR and SFDVKD. V lost 10 bases and J lost 16, with 16 bases in between. CDR3 length: 11 amino acids. TCRdb analysed the RT-PCR reads with MiXCR anew, one entry per CDR3 protein. The table has about 110,000 distinct CDR3 sequences, around 36% seen once. The sample comprised blood, either unsorted or a sorted T cell fraction (not recorded which). The clonotype originates from a human donor who was either an allogeneic HSCT recipient or a stem cell or donor lymphocyte infusion donor (not recorded which). It is not recorded whose cells these are; they may come from a transplant donor. The J gene is TRBJ1-6, the V gene TRBV24-1; TRBD1 might be the D (5 bases). The CDR3 loop is CATVTDSPLHF. The CDR3 DNA reads TGTGCCACAGTTACCGACAGCCCTCTCCACTTT.